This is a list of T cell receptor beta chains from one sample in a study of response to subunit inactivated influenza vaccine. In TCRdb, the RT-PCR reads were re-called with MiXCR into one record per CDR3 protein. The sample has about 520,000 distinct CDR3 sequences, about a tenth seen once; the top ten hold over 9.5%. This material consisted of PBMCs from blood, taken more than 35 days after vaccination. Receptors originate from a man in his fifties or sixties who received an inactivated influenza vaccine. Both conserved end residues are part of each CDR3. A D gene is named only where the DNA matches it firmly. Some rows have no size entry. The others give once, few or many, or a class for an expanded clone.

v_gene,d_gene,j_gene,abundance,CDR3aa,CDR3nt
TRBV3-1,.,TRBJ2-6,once,CASSHALGANVLTF,TGTGCCAGCAGCCATGCTCTCGGGGCCAACGTCCTGACTTTC
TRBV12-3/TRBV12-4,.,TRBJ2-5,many,CASSLALGGTETQYF,TGTGCCAGCAGTTTAGCGCTTGGCGGGACAGAGACCCAGTACTTC
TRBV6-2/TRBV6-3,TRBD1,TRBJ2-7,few,CASRPGQAAYEQYF,TGTGCCAGCAGACCGGGACAGGCCGCCTACGAGCAGTACTTC
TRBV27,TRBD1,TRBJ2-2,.,CASSFGTGGIGELFF,TGTGCCAGCAGTTTCGGGACAGGGGGCATCGGGGAGCTGTTTTTT
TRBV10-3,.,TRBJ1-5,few,CAISESSGVGNQPQHF,TGTGCCATCAGTGAGTCTTCCGGGGTTGGCAATCAGCCCCAGCATTTT
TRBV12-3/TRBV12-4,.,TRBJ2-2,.,CASSLTSPGELFF,TGTGCCAGCAGTTTAACTAGCCCCGGGGAGCTGTTTTTT
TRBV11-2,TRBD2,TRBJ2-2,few,CASSLELAGAYTGELFF,TGTGCCAGCAGCTTAGAACTAGCGGGAGCTTACACCGGGGAGCTGTTTTTT
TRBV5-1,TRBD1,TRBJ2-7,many,CASSLGQGNYEQYF,TGCGCCAGCAGCTTGGGACAGGGAAACTACGAGCAGTACTTC
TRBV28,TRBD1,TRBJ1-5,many,CASSLRDREHF,TGTGCCAGCAGTCTCCGGGACAGGGAGCATTTT
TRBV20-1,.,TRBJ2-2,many,CSARVRGTGELFF,TGCAGTGCTAGAGTACGTGGGACCGGGGAGCTGTTTTTT
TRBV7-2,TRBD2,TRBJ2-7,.,CASSLGLAGVNWEQYF,TGTGCCAGCAGCTTGGGACTAGCGGGAGTAAATTGGGAGCAGTACTTC
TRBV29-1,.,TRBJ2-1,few,CSAPAVLGTYNEQFF,TGCAGCGCCCCCGCGGTTTTAGGAACCTACAATGAGCAGTTCTTC
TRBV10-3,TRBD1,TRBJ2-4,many,CAISSGTGGGKNIQYF,TGTGCCATCAGCTCCGGGACAGGAGGGGGCAAAAACATTCAGTACTTC
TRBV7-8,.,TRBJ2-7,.,CASSSQLGAYEQYF,TGTGCCAGCAGCTCCCAGTTAGGTGCCTACGAGCAGTACTTC
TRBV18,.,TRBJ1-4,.,CASSPRGRTGEKLFF,TGTGCCAGCTCACCACGGGGGCGCACCGGTGAAAAACTGTTTTTT
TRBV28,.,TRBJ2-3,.,CASRRSTDTQYF,TGTGCCAGCAGGAGGAGCACAGATACGCAGTATTTT
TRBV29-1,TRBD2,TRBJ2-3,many,CSVEDLTSGSTDTQYF,TGCAGCGTTGAAGATTTGACTAGCGGGAGCACAGATACGCAGTATTTT
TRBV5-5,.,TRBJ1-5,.,CASSVGVTNQPQHF,TGTGCCAGCAGCGTAGGGGTGACCAATCAGCCCCAGCATTTT
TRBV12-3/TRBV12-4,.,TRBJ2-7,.,CASSNIKANRGGYEQYF,TGTGCCAGCAGTAATATCAAGGCGAACAGGGGGGGATACGAGCAGTACTTC
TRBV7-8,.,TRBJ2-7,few,CASSLMLTRGYEQYF,TGTGCCAGCAGCTTGATGTTGACGAGGGGCTACGAGCAGTACTTC
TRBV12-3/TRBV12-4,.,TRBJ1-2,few,CASSLAGGRGGYTF,TGTGCCAGCAGTTTAGCCGGGGGGAGAGGGGGCTACACCTTC
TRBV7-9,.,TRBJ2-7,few,CASSLQLSEQYF,TGTGCCAGCAGCTTACAGCTCTCCGAGCAGTACTTC
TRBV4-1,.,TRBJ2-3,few,CASSQGHADTQYF,TGCGCCAGCAGCCAAGGGCATGCGGATACGCAGTATTTT
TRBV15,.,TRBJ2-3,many,CATSRSLARDTQYF,TGTGCCACCAGCAGAAGTCTAGCTAGAGATACGCAGTATTTT
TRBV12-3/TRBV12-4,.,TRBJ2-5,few,CASSRPGRQETQYF,TGTGCCAGCAGCCGCCCGGGGCGCCAAGAGACCCAGTACTTC
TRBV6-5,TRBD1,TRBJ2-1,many,CASSYSWTGNNEQFF,TGTGCCAGCAGTTACTCGTGGACAGGTAATAATGAGCAGTTCTTC
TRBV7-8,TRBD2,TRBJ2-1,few,CASSPKRERYNEQFF,TGTGCCAGCAGCCCCAAGCGGGAGCGGTACAATGAGCAGTTCTTC
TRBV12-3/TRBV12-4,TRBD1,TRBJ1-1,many,CASSFPGQGRTEAFF,TGTGCCAGCAGTTTCCCGGGACAGGGGAGGACTGAAGCTTTCTTT
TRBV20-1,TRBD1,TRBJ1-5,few,CSARYRGAENQPQHF,TGCAGTGCTAGATACAGGGGCGCGGAGAATCAGCCCCAGCATTTT
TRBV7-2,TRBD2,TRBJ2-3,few,CASSLQLAGGGDTQYF,TGTGCCAGCAGCCTCCAGCTAGCGGGGGGGGGAGATACGCAGTATTTT
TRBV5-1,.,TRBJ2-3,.,CASSLYMAGGGTDTQYF,TGCGCCAGCAGCTTGTATATGGCTGGCGGGGGCACAGATACGCAGTATTTT
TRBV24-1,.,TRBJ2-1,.,CATSEGSANNEQFF,TGTGCCACCAGTGAGGGTAGCGCCAACAATGAGCAGTTCTTC
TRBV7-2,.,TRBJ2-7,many,CASSLVPKGGAYYEQYF,TGTGCCAGCAGCTTAGTGCCCAAGGGCGGTGCCTACTACGAGCAGTACTTC
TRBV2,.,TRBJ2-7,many,CASSQDTSHLYEQYF,TGTGCCAGCAGTCAGGACACGAGCCATCTATACGAGCAGTACTTC
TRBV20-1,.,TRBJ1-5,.,CSAPDPLRYQPQHF,TGCAGTGCTCCGGACCCGTTAAGGTATCAGCCCCAGCATTTT
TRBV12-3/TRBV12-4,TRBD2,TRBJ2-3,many,CASRLGGGGTDTQYF,TGTGCCAGCCGCTTAGGCGGGGGAGGCACAGATACGCAGTATTTT
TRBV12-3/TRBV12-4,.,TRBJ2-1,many,CASSSRGASYNEQFF,TGTGCCAGCAGTTCCCGGGGGGCCTCCTACAATGAGCAGTTCTTC
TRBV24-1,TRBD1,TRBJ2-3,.,CATSDLLGGDTQYF,TGTGCCACCAGTGATTTGTTAGGGGGCGATACGCAGTATTTT
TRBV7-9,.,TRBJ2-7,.,CASSPPARGLYEQYF,TGTGCCAGCAGCCCACCGGCCCGGGGACTCTACGAGCAGTACTTC
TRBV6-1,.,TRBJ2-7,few,CASSEVRGGYEQYF,TGTGCCAGCAGTGAAGTTCGGGGCGGGTACGAGCAGTACTTC
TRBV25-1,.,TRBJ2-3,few,CASGRGDFKTDTQYF,TGTGCCAGCGGGAGGGGGGACTTTAAAACAGATACGCAGTATTTT
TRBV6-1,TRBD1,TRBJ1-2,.,CASGTTGAFFNYGYTF,TGTGCCAGCGGTACCACAGGGGCGTTCTTTAACTATGGCTACACCTTC
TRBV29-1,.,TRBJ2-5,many,CSASLGGPETQYF,TGCAGCGCCTCTCTCGGGGGCCCAGAGACCCAGTACTTC
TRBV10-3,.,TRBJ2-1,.,CANRDGNNEQFF,TGTGCCAACCGGGACGGAAACAATGAGCAGTTCTTC
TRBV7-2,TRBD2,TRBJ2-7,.,CASSLRPGGPSYEQYF,TGTGCCAGCAGCTTAAGACCGGGGGGGCCCTCCTACGAGCAGTACTTC
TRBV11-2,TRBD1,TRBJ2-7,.,CASSSGQGASEQYF,TGTGCCAGCAGCTCCGGACAGGGGGCTTCCGAGCAGTACTTC
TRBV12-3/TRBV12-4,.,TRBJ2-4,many,CASSFERGHGAKNIQYF,TGTGCCAGCAGTTTCGAACGGGGGCATGGGGCCAAAAACATTCAGTACTTC
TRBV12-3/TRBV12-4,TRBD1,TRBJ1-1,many,CASSLQGVRGTEAFF,TGTGCCAGCAGTCTACAGGGGGTGCGGGGCACTGAAGCTTTCTTT
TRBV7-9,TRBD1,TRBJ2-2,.,CASSPGQETNTGELFF,TGTGCCAGCAGCCCGGGACAGGAGACGAACACCGGGGAGCTGTTTTTT
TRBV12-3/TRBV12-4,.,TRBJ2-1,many,CASSLYSENNEQFF,TGTGCCAGCAGTTTATATAGCGAGAACAATGAGCAGTTCTTC
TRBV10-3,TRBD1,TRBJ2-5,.,CAIRIGTGAQETQYF,TGTGCCATCAGGATAGGGACAGGTGCCCAAGAGACCCAGTACTTC
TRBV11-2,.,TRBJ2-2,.,CASSPGVGARRTGELFF,TGTGCCAGCAGCCCGGGGGTGGGGGCACGGCGTACCGGGGAGCTGTTTTTT
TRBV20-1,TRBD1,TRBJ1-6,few,CSATLLTGGNSPLHF,TGCAGTGCTACTCTATTAACAGGGGGGAATTCACCCCTCCACTTT
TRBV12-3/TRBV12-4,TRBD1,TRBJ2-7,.,CASSGTGQERYEQYF,TGTGCCAGCAGTGGGACGGGACAGGAACGTTACGAGCAGTACTTC